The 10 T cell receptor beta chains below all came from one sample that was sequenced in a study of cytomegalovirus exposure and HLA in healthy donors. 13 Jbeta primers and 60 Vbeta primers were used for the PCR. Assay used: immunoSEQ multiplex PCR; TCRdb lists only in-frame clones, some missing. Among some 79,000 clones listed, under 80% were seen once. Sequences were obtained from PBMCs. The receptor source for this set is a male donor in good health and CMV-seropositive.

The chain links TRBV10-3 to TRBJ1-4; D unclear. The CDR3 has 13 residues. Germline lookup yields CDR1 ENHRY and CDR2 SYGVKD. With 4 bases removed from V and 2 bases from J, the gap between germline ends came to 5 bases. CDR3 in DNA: TGTGCCATCAGTGGGGCGACTAATGAAAAACTGTTTTTT. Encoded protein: CAISGATNEKLFF.

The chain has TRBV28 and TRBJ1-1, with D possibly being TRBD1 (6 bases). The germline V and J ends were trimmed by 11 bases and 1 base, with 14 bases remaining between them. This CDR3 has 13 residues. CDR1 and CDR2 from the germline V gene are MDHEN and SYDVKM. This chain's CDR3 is CAGTMAGNTEAFF. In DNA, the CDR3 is TGTGCCGGGACAATGGCTGGGAACACTGAAGCTTTCTTT.

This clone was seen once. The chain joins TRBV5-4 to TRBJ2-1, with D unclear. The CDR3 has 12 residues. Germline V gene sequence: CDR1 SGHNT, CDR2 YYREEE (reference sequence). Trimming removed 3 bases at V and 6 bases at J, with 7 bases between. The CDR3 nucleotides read TGTGCCAGCAGCTCCCATTTCAATGAGCAGTTCTTC. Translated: CASSSHFNEQFF.

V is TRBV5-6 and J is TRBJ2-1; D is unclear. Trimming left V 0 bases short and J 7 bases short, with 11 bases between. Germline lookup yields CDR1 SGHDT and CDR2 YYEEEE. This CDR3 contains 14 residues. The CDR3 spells CASSLDPQANEQFF. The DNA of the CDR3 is TGTGCCAGCAGCTTGGACCCCCAGGCGAATGAGCAGTTCTTC.

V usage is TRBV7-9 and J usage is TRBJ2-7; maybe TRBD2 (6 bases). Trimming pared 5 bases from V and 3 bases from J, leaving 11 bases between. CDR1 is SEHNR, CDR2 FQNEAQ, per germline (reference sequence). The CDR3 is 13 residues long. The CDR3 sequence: CASSPGLSYEQYF. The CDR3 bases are TGTGCCAGCAGCCCGGGACTTAGCTACGAGCAGTACTTC.

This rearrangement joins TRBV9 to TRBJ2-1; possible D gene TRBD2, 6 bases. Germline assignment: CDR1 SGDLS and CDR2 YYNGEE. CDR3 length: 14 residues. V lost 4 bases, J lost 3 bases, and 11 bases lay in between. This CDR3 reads CASSPMRGYNEQFF. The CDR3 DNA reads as TGTGCCAGCAGCCCGATGCGGGGCTACAATGAGCAGTTCTTC.

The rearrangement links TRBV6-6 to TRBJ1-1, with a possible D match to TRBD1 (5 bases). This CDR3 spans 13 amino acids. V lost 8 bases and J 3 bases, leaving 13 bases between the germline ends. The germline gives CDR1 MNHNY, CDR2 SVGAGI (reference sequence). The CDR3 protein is CASSLEGDTEAFF. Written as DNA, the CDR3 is TGTGCCAGCTCGTTAGAAGGGGACACTGAAGCTTTCTTT.

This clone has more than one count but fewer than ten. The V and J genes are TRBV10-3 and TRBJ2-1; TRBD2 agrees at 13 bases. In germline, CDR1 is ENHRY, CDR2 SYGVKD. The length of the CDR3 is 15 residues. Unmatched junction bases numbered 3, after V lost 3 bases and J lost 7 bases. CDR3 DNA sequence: TGTGCCATCAGTGATAGGACTAGCGGGAGTAATGAGCAGTTCTTC. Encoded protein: CAISDRTSGSNEQFF.

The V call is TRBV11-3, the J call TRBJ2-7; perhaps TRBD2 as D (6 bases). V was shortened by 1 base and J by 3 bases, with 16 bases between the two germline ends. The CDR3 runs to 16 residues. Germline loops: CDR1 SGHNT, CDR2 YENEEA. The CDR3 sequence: CASSLGKGGAVYEQYF. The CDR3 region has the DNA TGTGCCAGCAGCTTAGGGAAGGGAGGAGCGGTCTACGAGCAGTACTTC.

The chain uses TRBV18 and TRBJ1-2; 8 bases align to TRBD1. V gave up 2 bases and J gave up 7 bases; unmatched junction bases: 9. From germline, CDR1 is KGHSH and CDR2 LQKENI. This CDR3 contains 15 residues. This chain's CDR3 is CASSPSSDRGGGYTF. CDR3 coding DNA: TGTGCCAGCTCACCAAGCTCCGACAGGGGAGGTGGCTACACCTTC.